These 10 T cell receptor beta chains were sequenced from one sample in a study of blood T cell repertoires in COVID-19. Measured with immunoSEQ multiplex PCR; TCRdb has only the in-frame clones, and not every one. This table has 150,000 to 200,000 clones, about 77% appearing once. The sequenced material came from peripheral blood. Source of these receptors: a woman older than 75 with active or convalescent COVID-19.

This clone was observed a few times. The chain is built from TRBV27 and TRBJ2-3, with D perhaps matching TRBD2 (7 bases). The CDR3 has 16 amino acids. Between the trimmed V and J ends, which lost 1 base and 1 base, there was a span of 12 bases. Per the germline V gene, CDR1 is MNHEY and CDR2 is SMNVEV (reference sequence). In DNA, the CDR3 is TGTGCCAGCAGTTTATTTGCGGGGGCCCGCACAGATACGCAGTATTTT. As protein: CASSLFAGARTDTQYF.

The chain links TRBV2 to TRBJ2-2; D not resolved. Germline V lookup: CDR1 SNHLY, CDR2 FYNNEI. Trimming pared 7 bases from V and 5 bases from J, leaving 14 bases between. This CDR3 is 14 amino acids long. This chain's CDR3 is CASNPPQRTGELFF. The CDR3 region has the DNA TGTGCCAGCAACCCACCCCAGCGTACCGGGGAGCTGTTTTTT.

V is TRBV6-6 and J is TRBJ2-2; no reliable D call. Trimming cost V 7 bases and J 7 bases, with 7 bases left between them. This CDR3 spans 11 amino acids. Germline CDR1 reads MNHNY; CDR2 reads SVGAGI (reference sequence). In DNA, the CDR3 is TGTGCCAGCACCGAACTCGGGGAGCTGTTTTTT. It is translated as CASTELGELFF.

V and J are TRBV29-1 and TRBJ1-4; 10 positions agree with TRBD1. The CDR3 loop spans 14 amino acids. The junction had 7 bases not matched to a gene; V was cut back by 5 bases and J by 7 bases. Per germline, CDR1 SQVTM and CDR2 ANQGSEA. CDR3 loop: CSVSKTGGFEKLFF. DNA for the CDR3: TGCAGCGTTTCGAAGACAGGGGGCTTTGAAAAACTGTTTTTT.

The chain has TRBV28 and TRBJ2-7; maybe TRBD1 (8 bases). This CDR3 is built from 15 residues. Deletions cut 5 bases from V and 2 bases from J, with 16 bases between. Germline CDR1 and CDR2: MDHEN and SYDVKM. The CDR3 here is CASSITGGDAYEQYF. The CDR3 DNA sequence: TGTGCCAGCAGTATAACAGGGGGGGATGCCTACGAGCAGTACTTC.

The chain recombines TRBV5-1 with TRBJ2-1; 11 bases map to TRBD2. CDR3 length: 15 amino acids. Germline V CDR1 and CDR2: SGHRS, YFSETQ. Trimming at V came to 4 bases and at J to 4 bases, leaving 4 bases not matched to a gene. CDR3 sequence (DNA): TGCGCCAGCAGCATCGGGACTAGCGGTTACAATGAGCAGTTCTTC. Residues: CASSIGTSGYNEQFF.

The gene calls are TRBV18 and TRBJ2-7; TRBD2 is a possible D gene (7 bases). The germline gives CDR1 KGHSH, CDR2 LQKENI. Trimming left V 6 bases short and J 6 bases short, with 18 bases between. This CDR3 spans 14 amino acids. The CDR3 sequence: CASSLRGGQGEQYF. The CDR3, as DNA: TGTGCCAGCTCCCTGAGGGGGGGGCAGGGCGAGCAGTACTTC.

J is TRBJ1-4 and V is TRBV28, with TRBD1 matching 10 bases. Losses at the gene ends were 3 bases for V and 4 bases for J; bases not matched to a gene: 11. Germline CDR1 MDHEN, CDR2 SYDVKM. The CDR3 runs 18 residues. The CDR3 nucleotides read TGTGCCAGCAGTTTGTTGACCGGGACAGGGGATGGTAATGAAAAACTGTTTTTT. Translated: CASSLLTGTGDGNEKLFF.

This chain uses TRBV4-3 with TRBJ2-7; 10 nucleotides match TRBD2. The CDR3 runs to 15 residues. J lost 3 bases, V lost 1 base, and 3 bases had no gene match. CDR1 and CDR2 from the germline V gene are LGHNA and YSLEER. The CDR3 DNA reads as TGCGCCAGCAGCCAAGGCGCTAGCGGGGGCTACGAGCAGTACTTC. It specifies CASSQGASGGYEQYF.

This chain joins TRBV6-6 and TRBJ2-5; D remains unclear. Germline CDR1 and CDR2: MNHNY and SVGAGI (reference sequence). The CDR3 sequence is 12 residues long. Trimming removed 2 bases at V and 5 bases at J, with 6 bases between. The CDR3 spells CASSYATETQYF. CDR3 DNA sequence: TGTGCCAGCAGTTACGCCACTGAGACCCAGTACTTC.